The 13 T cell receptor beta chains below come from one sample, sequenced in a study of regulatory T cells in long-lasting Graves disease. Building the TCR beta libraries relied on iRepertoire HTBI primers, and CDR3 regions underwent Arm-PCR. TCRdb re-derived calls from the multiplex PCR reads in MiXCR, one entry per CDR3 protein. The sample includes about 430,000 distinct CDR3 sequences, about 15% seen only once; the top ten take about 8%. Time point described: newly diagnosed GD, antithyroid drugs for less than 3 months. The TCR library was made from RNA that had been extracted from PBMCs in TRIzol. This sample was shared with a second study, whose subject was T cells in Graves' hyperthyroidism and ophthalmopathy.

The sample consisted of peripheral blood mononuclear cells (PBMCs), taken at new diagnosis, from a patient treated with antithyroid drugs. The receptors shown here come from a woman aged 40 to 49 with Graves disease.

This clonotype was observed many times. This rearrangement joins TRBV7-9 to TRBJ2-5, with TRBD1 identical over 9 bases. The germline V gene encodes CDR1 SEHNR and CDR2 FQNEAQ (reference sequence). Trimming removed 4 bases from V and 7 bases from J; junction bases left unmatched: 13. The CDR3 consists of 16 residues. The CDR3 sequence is CASSSIPGQGYGTQYF. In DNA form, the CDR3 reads TGTGCCAGCAGCTCCATCCCCGGACAGGGGTACGGGACCCAGTACTTC.

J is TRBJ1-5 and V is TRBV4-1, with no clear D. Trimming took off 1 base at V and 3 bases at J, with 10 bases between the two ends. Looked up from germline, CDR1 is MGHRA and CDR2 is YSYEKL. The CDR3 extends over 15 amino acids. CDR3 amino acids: CASSQVEGNNQPQHF. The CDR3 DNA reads TGCGCCAGCAGCCAAGTCGAAGGGAACAATCAGCCCCAGCATTTT.

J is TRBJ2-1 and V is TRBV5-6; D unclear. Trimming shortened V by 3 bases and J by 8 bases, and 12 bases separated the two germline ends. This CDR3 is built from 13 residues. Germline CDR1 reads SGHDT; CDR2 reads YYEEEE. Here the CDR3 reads CASSSGLIYEQFF. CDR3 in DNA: TGTGCCAGCAGCTCGGGCTTGATCTATGAGCAGTTCTTC.

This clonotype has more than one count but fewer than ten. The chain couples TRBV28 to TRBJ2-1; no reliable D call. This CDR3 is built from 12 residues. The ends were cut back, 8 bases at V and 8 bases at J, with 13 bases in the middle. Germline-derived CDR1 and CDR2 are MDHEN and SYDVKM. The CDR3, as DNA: TGTGCCAGCTCGCGGTCCCGTGATGAGCAGTTCTTC. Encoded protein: CASSRSRDEQFF.

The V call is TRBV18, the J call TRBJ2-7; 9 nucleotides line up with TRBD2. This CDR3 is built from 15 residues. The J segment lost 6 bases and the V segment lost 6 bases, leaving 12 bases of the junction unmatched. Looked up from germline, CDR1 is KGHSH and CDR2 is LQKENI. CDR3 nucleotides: TGTGCCAGCTCCATGAGTAGCGGGAGAGGCCGCGAGCAGTACTTC. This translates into CASSMSSGRGREQYF.

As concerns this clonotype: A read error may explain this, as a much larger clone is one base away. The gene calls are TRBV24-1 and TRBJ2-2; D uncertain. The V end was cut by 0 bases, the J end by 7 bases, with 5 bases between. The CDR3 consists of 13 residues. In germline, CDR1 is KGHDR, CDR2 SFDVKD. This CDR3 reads CATSDLMCGELFF. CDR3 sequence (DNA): TGTGCCACCAGTGATTTGATGTGCGGGGAGCTGTTTTTT.

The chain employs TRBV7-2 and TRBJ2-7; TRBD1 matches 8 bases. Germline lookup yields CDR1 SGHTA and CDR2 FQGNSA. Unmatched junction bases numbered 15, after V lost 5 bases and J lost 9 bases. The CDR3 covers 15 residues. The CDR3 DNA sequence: TGTGCCAGCAGCCCCGGGGGACAGGACTTACGAGGGCAGTACTTC. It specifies CASSPGGQDLRGQYF. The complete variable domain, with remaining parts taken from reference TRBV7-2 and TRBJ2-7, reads GAGVSQSPSNKVTEKGKDVELRCDPISGHTALYWYRQSLGQGLEFLIYFQGNSAPDKSGLPSDRFSAERTGGSVSTLTIQRTQQEDSAVYLCASSPGGQDLRGQYFGPGTRLTVT.

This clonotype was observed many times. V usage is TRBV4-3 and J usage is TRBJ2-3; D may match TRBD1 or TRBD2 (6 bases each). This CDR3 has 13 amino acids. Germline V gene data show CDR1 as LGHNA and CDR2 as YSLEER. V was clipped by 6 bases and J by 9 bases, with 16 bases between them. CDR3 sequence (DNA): TGCGCCAGCAGGGGGACACAGGGAGGCACGCAGTATTTT. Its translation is CASRGTQGGTQYF.

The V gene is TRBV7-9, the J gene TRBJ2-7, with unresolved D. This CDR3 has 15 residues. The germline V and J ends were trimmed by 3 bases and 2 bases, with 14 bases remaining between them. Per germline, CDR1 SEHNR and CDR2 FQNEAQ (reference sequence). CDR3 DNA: TGTGCCAGCAGCTTTAACTTCGCCGCCACCTACGAGCAGTACTTC. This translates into CASSFNFAATYEQYF. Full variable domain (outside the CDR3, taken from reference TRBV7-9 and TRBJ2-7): DTGVSQNPRHKITKRGQNVTFRCDPISEHNRLYWYRQTLGQGPEFLTYFQNEAQLEKSRLLSDRFSAERPKGSFSTLEIQRTEQGDSAMYLCASSFNFAATYEQYFGPGTRLTVT.

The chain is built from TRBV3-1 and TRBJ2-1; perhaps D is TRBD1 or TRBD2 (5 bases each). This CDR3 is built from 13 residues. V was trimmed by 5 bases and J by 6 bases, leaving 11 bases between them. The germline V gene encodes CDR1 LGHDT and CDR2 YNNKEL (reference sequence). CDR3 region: CASSMGPVNEQFF. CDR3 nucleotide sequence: TGTGCCAGCAGCATGGGACCCGTCAATGAGCAGTTCTTC.

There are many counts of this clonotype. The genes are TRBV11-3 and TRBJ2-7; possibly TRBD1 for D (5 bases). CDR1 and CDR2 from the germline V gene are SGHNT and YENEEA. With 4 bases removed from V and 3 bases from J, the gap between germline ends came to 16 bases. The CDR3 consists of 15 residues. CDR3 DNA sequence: TGTGCCAGCAGCTCCCCCGCCAGGGCAGACTACGAGCAGTACTTC. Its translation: CASSSPARADYEQYF.

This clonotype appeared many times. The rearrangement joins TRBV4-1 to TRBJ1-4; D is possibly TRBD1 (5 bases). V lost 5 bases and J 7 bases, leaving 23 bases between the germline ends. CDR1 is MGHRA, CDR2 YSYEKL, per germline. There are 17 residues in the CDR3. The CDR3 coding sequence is TGCGCCAGCAGCGTAAACTCGGGCCTCCTGAGGGGTGAAAAACTGTTTTTT. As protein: CASSVNSGLLRGEKLFF.

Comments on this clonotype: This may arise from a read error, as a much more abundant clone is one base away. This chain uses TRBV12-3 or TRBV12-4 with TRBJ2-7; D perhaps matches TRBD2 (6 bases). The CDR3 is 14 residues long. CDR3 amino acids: CTSSTSRFLGEQYF. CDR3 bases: TGTACCAGCAGCACTAGCAGATTTCTAGGCGAGCAGTACTTC.